These 22 T cell receptor beta chains came from one sample sequenced in a study of regulatory T cells in long-lasting Graves disease. Both iRepertoire HTBI primers and Arm-PCR of CDR3 regions were used to build the TCR beta libraries. TCRdb ran MiXCR on the multiplex PCR reads and lists one entry per CDR3 protein. The sample has 400,000 to 500,000 distinct CDR3 sequences; 14% are singletons. Time point noted: newly diagnosed GD, antithyroid drugs for less than 3 months. Extracted PBMC RNA gave rise to the TCR library. These data also featured in a second study, about T cells in Graves' hyperthyroidism and ophthalmopathy.

Source: peripheral blood mononuclear cells (PBMCs), taken at new diagnosis, from a patient treated with antithyroid drugs. The receptors originated from a woman in her 50s with Graves disease.

Remarks on this clonotype: A much larger clone lies one base from this, so it may be a read error. The rearrangement links TRBV3-1 to TRBJ2-1, with TRBD2 as a possible D gene (5 bases). There are 12 residues in the CDR3. Germline V CDR1 and CDR2: LGHDT, YNNKEL (reference sequence). The ends were cut back, 6 bases at V and 5 bases at J, with 8 bases in the middle. CDR3 DNA sequence: TGTGCCAGCAGGGGTAGCGACAATGAGCAGTTCTTC. Amino acid sequence: CASRGSDNEQFF.

In its sample, this clonotype was seen a few times. The chain has TRBV4-1 and TRBJ2-3, with D perhaps matching TRBD2 (7 bases). The V gene lost 4 bases and the J gene lost 0 bases, with 17 bases spanning the gap. Germline loops: CDR1 MGHRA, CDR2 YSYEKL. The CDR3 contains 17 residues. This CDR3 reads CASSLKGGSSSTDTQYF. In DNA form, the CDR3 reads TGCGCCAGCAGCCTTAAGGGGGGGAGTTCGAGCACAGATACGCAGTATTTT.

This clonotype was detected a few times. The V and J genes are TRBV5-1 and TRBJ2-3; 9 nucleotides line up with TRBD2. With 4 bases clipped from V and 1 base from J, the junction kept 19 bases outside the gene matches. The germline V gene encodes CDR1 SGHRS and CDR2 YFSETQ. The length of the CDR3 is 20 residues. CDR3 residues: CASSLIRTSVRLSRTDTQYF. CDR3 DNA sequence: TGCGCCAGCAGCCTTATTAGGACTAGCGTCCGACTGTCTCGCACAGATACGCAGTATTTT.

This clonotype has a handful of counts. The chain links TRBV20-1 to TRBJ2-6, with D unresolved. There are 16 residues in the CDR3. The V and J ends lost 1 base and 0 bases respectively, with 10 bases between them. Looked up from germline, CDR1 is DFQATT and CDR2 is SNEGSKA (reference sequence). The CDR3 bases are TGCAGTGCTAGAGGTAGACACCGCTCTGGGGCCAACGTCCTGACTTTC. As protein: CSARGRHRSGANVLTF.

On this clonotype itself: It may be a read error: a sequence one base away is much more abundant. The rearrangement joins TRBV27 to TRBJ1-5; no reliable D call. The CDR3 sequence is 14 residues long. Germline V gene sequence: CDR1 MNHEY, CDR2 SMNVEV (reference sequence). Trimming stripped 2 bases from V and 1 base from J, with 6 bases between. The CDR3 is CASSLKQSNQPQHF. In DNA, the CDR3 is TGTGCCAGCAGTTTAAAGCAGAGCAATCAGCCCCAGCATTTT.

This chain connects TRBV5-1 to TRBJ1-3; 7 bases line up with TRBD1. Germline lookup yields CDR1 SGHRS and CDR2 YFSETQ. V dropped 7 bases and J dropped 4; count of bases not matched to a gene: 5. The CDR3 length is 13 residues. CDR3 in DNA: TGCGCCAGCCGGGTGGGACAGGGAAACACCATATATTTT. This sequence encodes CASRVGQGNTIYF.

This clonotype was counted only a few times. The gene calls are TRBV4-1 and TRBJ2-7; D may be TRBD2 (6 bases). Trimming took off 1 base at V and 6 bases at J, with 10 bases between the two ends. In germline, CDR1 is MGHRA, CDR2 YSYEKL. The length of the CDR3 is 13 residues. The CDR3 DNA reads as TGCGCCAGCAGCCAAGGGAGGGTTTCCGAGCAGTACTTC. Amino acid sequence: CASSQGRVSEQYF.

This clonotype was detected many times. The chain uses TRBV5-4 and TRBJ2-3; tentatively, D is TRBD2 (5 bases). CDR3 length equals 15 residues. V dropped 1 base and J dropped 4 bases, with 13 bases sitting between them. Germline V gives CDR1 SGHNT, CDR2 YYREEE (reference sequence). The chain's CDR3 is CASSLSPGNPDTQYF. The CDR3 coding sequence is TGTGCCAGCAGCTTGAGCCCGGGGAACCCAGATACGCAGTATTTT.

Concerning this clonotype: A read error is possible here, since a much larger clone lies one base away. The gene calls are TRBV20-1 and TRBJ2-7; perhaps TRBD2 as D (5 bases). Germline V gene sequence: CDR1 DFQATT, CDR2 SNEGSKA (reference sequence). The CDR3 extends over 14 amino acids. CDR3 protein: CSARTPSGTYEKYF. The CDR3 bases are TGCAGTGCTAGAACACCAAGCGGTACCTACGAGAAGTACTTC.

The genes are TRBV5-1 and TRBJ2-6; 7 nucleotides agree with TRBD1. After removal of 2 bases from V and 4 bases from J, the junction contained 6 bases not matched to a gene. Germline assignment: CDR1 SGHRS and CDR2 YFSETQ. The CDR3 runs 16 residues. CDR3 DNA: TGCGCCAGCAGCTTTGGACAGGACATCGGGGCCAACGTCCTGACTTTC. It is translated as CASSFGQDIGANVLTF.

This clonotype was detected many times. The V and J genes are TRBV12-3 or TRBV12-4 and TRBJ1-4; D might be TRBD1 (6 bases). The CDR3 runs to 13 residues. Trimming pared 7 bases from V and 8 bases from J, leaving 14 bases between. This CDR3 reads CASTLNREEKLFF. In nucleotides, the CDR3 is TGTGCCAGCACCCTGAACAGGGAAGAAAAACTGTTTTTT.

This clonotype turned up a few times. The chain links TRBV18 to TRBJ1-6; 7 bases fit TRBD1. CDR1 and CDR2 from the germline V gene are KGHSH and LQKENI. The CDR3 totals 16 residues. Losses at the gene ends were 3 bases for V and 7 bases for J; bases not matched to a gene: 9. CDR3 in amino acids: CASSPQGSGGNSPLHF. As DNA, the CDR3 is TGTGCCAGCTCACCGCAGGGCTCAGGGGGAAATTCACCCCTCCACTTT.

This clonotype has a count of ten or more. The gene calls are TRBV12-3 or TRBV12-4 and TRBJ2-2, with 12 bases identical to TRBD2. The CDR3 has 15 residues. J was trimmed by 7 bases and V by 6 bases; bases with no gene match: 6. CDR3 loop: CASRTSGSRNGELFF. For the CDR3, the DNA is TGTGCCAGCAGGACTAGCGGGAGCCGTAACGGGGAGCTGTTTTTT.

As concerns this clonotype: A much bigger clone sits one base away, suggesting this may be a read error. V usage is TRBV3-1 and J usage is TRBJ1-4; 9 nucleotides agree with TRBD1. CDR1 LGHDT and CDR2 YNNKEL come from the germline V gene (reference sequence). V shed 3 bases and J 10 bases; nucleotides not matched to a gene: 6. The CDR3 is 14 amino acids. CDR3 loop: CASSHWDREGKLFF. In DNA, the CDR3 is TGTGCCAGCAGCCATTGGGACAGGGAGGGAAAACTGTTTTTT.

This clonotype was recorded at least ten times. The chain is built from TRBV11-2 and TRBJ1-1; D not resolved. Per the germline V gene, CDR1 is SGHAT and CDR2 is FQNNGV. V gave up 1 base and J gave up 1 base, with 7 bases separating them. This CDR3 is built from 14 residues. CDR3 amino acids: CASSLARANTEAFF. The CDR3, as DNA: TGTGCCAGCAGCTTAGCCCGGGCGAACACTGAAGCTTTCTTT. The whole variable domain, filled in from reference TRBV11-2 and TRBJ1-1, reads EAGVAQSPRYKIIEKRQSVAFWCNPISGHATLYWYQQILGQGPKLLIQFQNNGVVDDSQLPKDRFSAERLKGVDSTLKIQPAKLEDSAVYLCASSLARANTEAFFGQGTRLTVV.

V is TRBV2 and J is TRBJ2-7; D gene uncertain. There are 11 residues in the CDR3. Germline CDR1 reads SNHLY; CDR2 reads FYNNEI. V was shortened by 7 bases and J by 3 bases, with 7 bases between the two germline ends. The CDR3 DNA reads TGTGCCAGCAAAATCTACTACGAGCAGTACTTC. This sequence encodes CASKIYYEQYF.

This clonotype was observed a few times. V is TRBV7-9 and J is TRBJ1-1, with TRBD1 matching over 7 bases. Germline loops: CDR1 SEHNR, CDR2 FQNEAQ (reference sequence). This CDR3 comprises 15 residues. J gave up 4 bases and V 7 bases, and 12 bases lay outside the gene matches. The CDR3 here is CASKWTGTRGTEAFF. CDR3 sequence (DNA): TGTGCCAGCAAATGGACAGGAACGAGAGGCACTGAAGCTTTCTTT.

This clonotype was picked up many times. The DNA for the CDR3 is TGTGCCAGCAGCTCCCCAGGGGGCGACTATGGGAATACGCAGTATTTT. Encoded protein: CASSSPGGDYGNTQYF. The chain employs TRBV13 and TRBJ2-3; 8 bases line up with TRBD1. V gave up 4 bases and J gave up 7 bases; unmatched junction bases: 13. The germline CDR1 and CDR2 sequences are PRHDT and FYEKMQ (reference sequence). The CDR3 covers 16 residues.

This sequence joins TRBV6-1 and TRBJ2-2, with 10 bases aligning to TRBD2. V was pared by 7 bases and J by 6 bases, with 8 bases of the junction left unmatched. This CDR3 has 15 amino acids. Germline V CDR1 and CDR2: MNHNS, SASEGT. CDR3 in DNA: TGTGCCAGCACCGCTCTAGCGGGAGTACCCGGGGAGCTGTTTTTT. Translated: CASTALAGVPGELFF.

The chain employs TRBV14 and TRBJ2-1; the D is unclear. The CDR3 contains 14 residues. Per the germline V gene, CDR1 is SGHDN and CDR2 is FVKESK. V gave up 0 bases and J gave up 6 bases, with 9 bases separating them. CDR3 protein: CASSQEQSFNEQFF. The CDR3 nucleotides are TGTGCCAGCAGCCAAGAACAGAGCTTCAATGAGCAGTTCTTC. Combining the CDR3 with reference TRBV14 and TRBJ2-1 gives the whole variable domain EAGVTQFPSHSVIEKGQTVTLRCDPISGHDNLYWYRRVMGKEIKFLLHFVKESKQDESGMPNNRFLAERTGGTYSTLKVQPAELEDSGVYFCASSQEQSFNEQFFGPGTRLTVL.

The rearrangement joins TRBV19 to TRBJ2-2; D unresolved. Deletions cut 3 bases from V and 4 bases from J, with 9 bases between. The germline gives CDR1 LNHDA, CDR2 SQIVND (reference sequence). This CDR3 contains 14 residues. Written as DNA, the CDR3 is TGTGCCAGTAGTATCTCCGGCACCACCGGGGAGCTGTTTTTT. It specifies CASSISGTTGELFF.

This clonotype was seen at least ten times. V and J are TRBV20-1 and TRBJ1-5; the match to TRBD1 covers 8 bases. The CDR3 has 16 amino acids. Trimming cost V 0 bases and J 2 bases; bases outside gene matches: 6. The germline V gene encodes CDR1 DFQATT and CDR2 SNEGSKA (reference sequence). DNA for the CDR3: TGCAGTGCTAGAGAAGGACAGGGTGGTGGCAATCAGCCCCAGCATTTT. Protein product: CSAREGQGGGNQPQHF.